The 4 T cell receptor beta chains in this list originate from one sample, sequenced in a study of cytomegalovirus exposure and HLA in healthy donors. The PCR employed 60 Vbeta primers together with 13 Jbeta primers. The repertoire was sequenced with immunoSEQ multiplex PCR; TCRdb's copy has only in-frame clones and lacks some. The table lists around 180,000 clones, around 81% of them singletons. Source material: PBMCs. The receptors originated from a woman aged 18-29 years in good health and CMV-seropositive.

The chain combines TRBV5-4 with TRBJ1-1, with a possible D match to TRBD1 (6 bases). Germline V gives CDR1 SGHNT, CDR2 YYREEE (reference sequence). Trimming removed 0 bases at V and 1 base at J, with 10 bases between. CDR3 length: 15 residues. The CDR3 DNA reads TGTGCCAGCAGCTTGGATTACAGGGAGAACACTGAAGCTTTCTTT. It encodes CASSLDYRENTEAFF.

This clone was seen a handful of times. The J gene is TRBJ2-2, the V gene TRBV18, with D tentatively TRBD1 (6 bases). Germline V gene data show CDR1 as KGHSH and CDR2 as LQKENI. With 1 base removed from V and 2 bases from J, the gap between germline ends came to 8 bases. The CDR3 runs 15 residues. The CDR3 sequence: CASSPRTENTGELFF. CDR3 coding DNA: TGTGCCAGCTCACCACGGACAGAAAACACCGGGGAGCTGTTTTTT. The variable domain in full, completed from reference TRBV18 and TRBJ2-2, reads NAGVMQNPRHLVRRRGQEARLRCSPMKGHSHVYWYRQLPEEGLKFMVYLQKENIIDESGMPKERFSAEFPKEGPSILRIQQVVRGDSAAYFCASSPRTENTGELFFGEGSRLTVL.

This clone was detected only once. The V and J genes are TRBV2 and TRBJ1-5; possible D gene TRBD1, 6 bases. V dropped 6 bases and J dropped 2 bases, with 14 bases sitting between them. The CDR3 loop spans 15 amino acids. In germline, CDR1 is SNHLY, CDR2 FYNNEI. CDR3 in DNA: TGTGCCAGCAGGTCAGACAGGTCCGGCAATCAGCCCCAGCATTTT. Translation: CASRSDRSGNQPQHF. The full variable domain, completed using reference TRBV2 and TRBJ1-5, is EPEVTQTPSHQVTQMGQEVILRCVPISNHLYFYWYRQILGQKVEFLVSFYNNEISEKSEIFDDQFSVERPDGSNFTLKIRSTKLEDSAMYFCASRSDRSGNQPQHFGDGTRLSIL.

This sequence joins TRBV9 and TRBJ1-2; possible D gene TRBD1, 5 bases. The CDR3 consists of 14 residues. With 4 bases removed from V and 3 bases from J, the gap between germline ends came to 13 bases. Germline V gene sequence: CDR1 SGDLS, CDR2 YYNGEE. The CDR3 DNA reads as TGTGCCAGCAGCCCCGAGGGGACTCACTATGGCTACACCTTC. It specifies CASSPEGTHYGYTF.